This T cell receptor beta chain derives from a study of T cells after yellow fever vaccination. Study-wide background: The SMART-Seq v4 Ultra Low Input method served to prepare the low-cell-number fractions.

From germline, CDR1 is MNHEY and CDR2 SMNVEV (reference sequence). Germline trimming cut 2 bases from V and 3 bases from J; bases unmatched to any gene: 9. This CDR3 spans 16 amino acids. Findings of the study overall: Clonotype sharing between CD4 and CD8 compartments was small.

This clonotype turned up a few times. The antigen is unknown. Template switching with 5'RACE generated the TCR cDNA and added a universal primer site and UMIs. TCRdb used MiXCR to reprocess the 5' RACE reads, holding one entry per CDR3 protein. The profile shows a few hundred thousand distinct CDR3 sequences, around 10% of them singletons. The TCR was taken from a man younger than 30 who received the YFV17D yellow fever vaccine. The chain employs TRBV27 and TRBJ1-1, with 7 nucleotides matching TRBD1. The source material was PBMCs, sampled on the day of the first yellow fever vaccination. The CDR3 region is CASSLRQGFGDTEAFF. The DNA for the CDR3 is TGTGCCAGCAGTTTAAGACAGGGTTTTGGGGACACTGAAGCTTTCTTT.